This passage covers 30 T cell receptor beta chains from one sample sequenced in a study of blood T cell repertoires in COVID-19. Assay used: immunoSEQ multiplex PCR; TCRdb lists only in-frame clones, some missing. Here the sample spans 300,000 to 400,000 clones, around 82% being singletons. Sequencing used peripheral blood. These receptors came from a man younger than 45 with active or convalescent COVID-19.

The chain employs TRBV19 and TRBJ1-5; D unresolved. This CDR3 has 15 residues. V was pared by 4 bases and J by 7 bases, with 17 bases between. Germline assignment: CDR1 LNHDA and CDR2 SQIVND (reference sequence). The CDR3 DNA sequence: TGTGCCAGTAGTAAGTCCGAGACTCAGAGCCAGCCCCAGCATTTT. It yields the protein CASSKSETQSQPQHF.

V gene TRBV7-7 combines with J gene TRBJ2-1; D is unresolved. Germline CDR1 reads SSHAT; CDR2 reads FNYEAQ (reference sequence). With 1 base removed from V and 4 bases from J, the gap between germline ends came to 11 bases. This CDR3 contains 15 residues. The CDR3 region has the DNA TGTGCCAGCAGCTTAGTAGTCGGTCATTACAATGAGCAGTTCTTC. It encodes CASSLVVGHYNEQFF.

This chain joins TRBV5-1 and TRBJ2-1; weak D call: TRBD2 (5 bases). CDR3 length: 13 residues. Between the trimmed V and J ends, which lost 3 bases and 7 bases, there was a span of 11 bases. Looked up from germline, CDR1 is SGHRS and CDR2 is YFSETQ. The CDR3 nucleotides read TGCGCCAGCAGCTCAGAAGCGGCGAATGAGCAGTTCTTC. Amino acid sequence: CASSSEAANEQFF.

This chain joins TRBV4-2 and TRBJ2-5; 12 bases are a match to TRBD2. CDR3 length equals 17 residues. CDR1 LGHNA and CDR2 YNFKEQ come from the germline V gene. J was trimmed by 5 bases and V by 1 base; bases with no gene match: 8. CDR3 DNA: TGTGCCAGCAGCCAAGGGGTGACTAGCGGGAGAGGGGAGACCCAGTACTTC. Translating gives CASSQGVTSGRGETQYF.

This clone showed up just once. The chain has TRBV7-2 and TRBJ1-1; unclear D gene. CDR1 SGHTA and CDR2 FQGNSA come from the germline V gene. The CDR3 loop spans 13 amino acids. Between the trimmed V and J ends, which lost 2 bases and 1 base, there was a span of 5 bases. The CDR3 sequence: CASSLYGNTEAFF. The CDR3, as DNA: TGTGCCAGCAGCTTATACGGGAACACTGAAGCTTTCTTT.

The gene calls are TRBV4-1 and TRBJ2-1, with TRBD2 matching over 7 bases. The CDR3 sequence is 15 residues long. V shed 5 bases and J 8 bases; nucleotides not matched to a gene: 12. CDR1 and CDR2 (germline): MGHRA, YSYEKL. CDR3 sequence: CASSTSRGGGYEQFF. The DNA for the CDR3 is TGCGCCAGCAGCACATCCCGCGGGGGAGGGTATGAGCAGTTCTTC.

CDR3 sequence reads: CASSLSGASYNEQFF. The CDR3 DNA is TGTGCCAGCAGCTTGAGTGGGGCATCCTACAATGAGCAGTTCTTC. The chain has TRBV5-5 and TRBJ2-1; D possibly corresponds to TRBD1 (5 bases). The CDR3 has 15 residues. V lost 1 base to trimming and J lost 1 base, with 9 bases between them. Germline CDR1 and CDR2: SGHKS and YYEKEE (reference sequence).

The genes are TRBV7-8 and TRBJ1-3, with 7 bases fitting TRBD1. V was pared by 4 bases and J by 1 base, with 1 base of the junction left unmatched. Germline-derived CDR1 and CDR2 are SGHVS and FQNEAQ. CDR3 length: 14 amino acids. CDR3 coding DNA: TGTGCCAGCAGCTCGACAGGGTCTGGAAACACCATATATTTT. Protein product: CASSSTGSGNTIYF.

A few counts support this clone. This chain joins TRBV27 and TRBJ1-1; D is unclear. V lost 3 bases and J 4 bases, leaving 12 bases between the germline ends. Germline values: CDR1 MNHEY, CDR2 SMNVEV (reference sequence). This CDR3 spans 14 amino acids. CDR3 nucleotide sequence: TGTGCCAGCAGTTTCGGGGAACGGACCACTGAAGCTTTCTTT. Translation gives CASSFGERTTEAFF.

The J gene is TRBJ1-2, the V gene TRBV6-5, with TRBD1 matching over 7 bases. J was trimmed by 2 bases and V by 1 base; bases with no gene match: 4. Germline values: CDR1 MNHEY, CDR2 SVGAGI. The length of the CDR3 is 15 residues. The CDR3 DNA reads TGTGCCAGCAGTTACTGGGACAGAACAAACTATGGCTACACCTTC. Translating it yields CASSYWDRTNYGYTF.

The V and J genes are TRBV4-1 and TRBJ1-4; TRBD1 agrees at 7 bases. Losses at the gene ends were 6 bases for V and 7 bases for J; bases not matched to a gene: 8. Germline CDR1 and CDR2: MGHRA and YSYEKL. The CDR3 is 14 residues long. The CDR3 DNA follows: TGCGCCAGCAGTCTCAGGGGGGCGGGTGAAAAACTGTTTTTT. Protein sequence: CASSLRGAGEKLFF.

The chain joins TRBV29-1 to TRBJ2-7, with 11 bases matching TRBD2. V shed 4 bases, J shed 6 bases, and the junction held 14 bases outside the gene matches. CDR1 is SQVTM and CDR2 is ANQGSEA in the germline V gene. The CDR3 is 16 residues long. The CDR3 reads CSVAPGTSGAILEQYF. As DNA, the CDR3 is TGCAGCGTTGCCCCCGGGACTAGCGGAGCAATCCTCGAGCAGTACTTC.

This clone was recorded once. The same CDR3 is also encoded by other DNA sequences in this sample. The chain recombines TRBV6-5 with TRBJ1-5, with TRBD1 as a possible D gene (5 bases). Trimming took 7 bases from V and 4 from J, leaving 11 bases between them. Germline V lookup: CDR1 MNHEY, CDR2 SVGAGI. The CDR3 has 13 residues. DNA of the CDR3: TGTGCCAGCAACCTCGGGGGGAATCAGCCCCAGCATTTT. Translating gives CASNLGGNQPQHF.

J is TRBJ2-5 and V is TRBV19, with D perhaps TRBD2 (6 bases). CDR1 and CDR2 (germline): LNHDA, SQIVND (reference sequence). Trimming took off 5 bases at V and 4 bases at J, with 17 bases between the two ends. This CDR3 spans 15 amino acids. CDR3 sequence (DNA): TGTGCCAGTAGTCCCGGGGGACTGTCTACAGAGACCCAGTACTTC. Protein sequence: CASSPGGLSTETQYF.

Only a few counts were recorded for this clone. The gene calls are TRBV7-9 and TRBJ2-1; 10 bases map to TRBD2. V shed 6 bases, J shed 2 bases, and the junction held 4 bases outside the gene matches. The CDR3 extends over 15 amino acids. In germline, CDR1 is SEHNR, CDR2 FQNEAQ (reference sequence). DNA for the CDR3: TGTGCCAGCAGGTCACTAGCGGGGACCTACAATGAGCAGTTCTTC. It specifies CASRSLAGTYNEQFF. Full variable domain (rest looked up from reference TRBV7-9 and TRBJ2-1): DTGVSQNPRHKITKRGQNVTFRCDPISEHNRLYWYRQTLGQGPEFLTYFQNEAQLEKSRLLSDRFSAERPKGSFSTLEIQRTEQGDSAMYLCASRSLAGTYNEQFFGPGTRLTVL.

The chain couples TRBV6-5 to TRBJ2-2; 8 bases fit TRBD1. From germline, CDR1 is MNHEY and CDR2 SVGAGI. CDR3 length: 16 residues. The V segment lost 6 bases and the J segment 6 bases; nucleotides outside the gene matches: 12. CDR3 coding DNA: TGTGCCAGCAGCTACCCGAGACAGGGGCCGGCCGGGGAGCTGTTTTTT. This encodes CASSYPRQGPAGELFF.

The chain employs TRBV5-1 and TRBJ2-3; perhaps TRBD1 as D (5 bases). Trimming stripped 2 bases from V and 3 bases from J, with 10 bases between. The CDR3 loop spans 14 amino acids. Germline lookup yields CDR1 SGHRS and CDR2 YFSETQ. The CDR3 here is CASSLMTDTDTQYF. In DNA, the CDR3 is TGCGCCAGCAGCTTAATGACAGATACAGATACGCAGTATTTT.

This clone was seen a single time. V is TRBV19 and J is TRBJ1-2; 7 nucleotides align to TRBD1. Germline loops: CDR1 LNHDA, CDR2 SQIVND (reference sequence). V gave up 5 bases and J gave up 8 bases; unmatched junction bases: 14. The CDR3 runs to 15 residues. The CDR3 is CASSSPATGPGGYTF. The DNA for the CDR3 is TGTGCCAGTAGTTCCCCGGCGACAGGGCCAGGAGGCTACACCTTC. Looking up the rest from reference TRBV19 and TRBJ1-2 gives the full variable domain: DGGITQSPKYLFRKEGQNVTLSCEQNLNHDAMYWYRQDPGQGLRLIYYSQIVNDFQKGDIAEGYSVSREKKESFPLTVTSAQKNPTAFYLCASSSPATGPGGYTFGSGTRLTVV.

The chain has TRBV30 and TRBJ1-5; a weak D match, TRBD1 (5 bases). This CDR3 spans 15 amino acids. With 6 bases removed from V and 10 bases from J, the gap between germline ends came to 25 bases. The V gene's germline CDR1 is GTSNPN and CDR2 SVGIG (reference sequence). CDR3 coding DNA: TGTGCCTGTGCGGCCCGGGACTCAGAAGTTAGCCCCCAGCATTTT. Protein product: CACAARDSEVSPQHF.

The J gene is TRBJ2-2, the V gene TRBV24-1; 8 bases map to TRBD1. In germline, CDR1 is KGHDR, CDR2 SFDVKD. The CDR3 has 14 amino acids. V lost 4 bases to trimming and J lost 5 bases; unmatched junction nucleotides: 2. CDR3 coding DNA: TGTGCCACCAGTGACAGGGGGCTTACCGGGGAGCTGTTTTTT. Amino acid sequence: CATSDRGLTGELFF.

This clone has just one count. V gene TRBV5-4 combines with J gene TRBJ2-2; TRBD1 aligns across 10 bases. V lost 4 bases to trimming and J lost 5 bases; unmatched junction nucleotides: 8. CDR1 SGHNT and CDR2 YYREEE come from the germline V gene (reference sequence). This CDR3 is built from 16 residues. This CDR3 is CASSRDRGIGTGELFF. The CDR3 coding sequence is TGTGCCAGCAGCCGGGACAGGGGAATTGGGACCGGGGAGCTGTTTTTT.

The gene calls are TRBV3-1 (or the pseudogene TRBV3-2) and TRBJ2-1; D unresolved. The germline V gene has CDR1 LGHDT and CDR2 YNNKEL (reference sequence). Trimming removed 2 bases at V and 2 bases at J, with 10 bases between. The CDR3 totals 15 residues. The DNA for the CDR3 is TGTGCCAGCAGCCAATGCCTAAAACCCTACAATGAGCAGTTCTTC. Translated, it gives CASSQCLKPYNEQFF.

This sequence joins TRBV7-2 and TRBJ2-7, with 8 bases lining up with TRBD2. The V gene end was trimmed by 4 bases and the J gene end by 4 bases; junction bases not matched to a gene: 9. Germline V gives CDR1 SGHTA, CDR2 FQGNSA. The CDR3 runs to 15 residues. The CDR3 sequence: CASSSGLAGSYEQYF. For the CDR3, the DNA is TGTGCCAGCAGCTCAGGACTAGCAGGGTCGTACGAGCAGTACTTC.

The V call is TRBV19, the J call TRBJ1-3; 8 bases fit TRBD1. Germline-derived CDR1 and CDR2 are LNHDA and SQIVND (reference sequence). V was clipped by 4 bases and J by 6 bases; unmatched bases: 8. The CDR3 totals 15 residues. The CDR3: CASSRTGFIENTIYF. The CDR3, as DNA: TGTGCCAGTAGTAGGACAGGGTTTATAGAAAACACCATATATTTT.

This chain joins TRBV19 and TRBJ1-1; no firm D call. The CDR3 covers 11 residues. CDR1 is LNHDA and CDR2 is SQIVND in the germline V gene (reference sequence). Trimming cost V 5 bases and J 10 bases, with 11 bases left between them. The CDR3 reads CASSVGAGAFF. As DNA, the CDR3 is TGTGCCAGTAGTGTGGGTGCGGGAGCTTTCTTT.

This clone has a handful of counts. This chain joins TRBV7-6 and TRBJ1-5, with unresolved D. The CDR3 sequence is 15 residues long. Germline V gene sequence: CDR1 SGHVS, CDR2 FNYEAQ. V shed 1 base and J shed 3 bases, with 10 bases lying between them. The CDR3 nucleotides are TGTGCCAGCAGCTTAGGGCCCGGGTTCAATCAGCCCCAGCATTTT. This gives the protein CASSLGPGFNQPQHF.

This rearrangement joins TRBV19 to TRBJ1-1; no reliable D call. Germline-derived CDR1 and CDR2 are LNHDA and SQIVND (reference sequence). This CDR3 has 13 amino acids. Trimming cost V 3 bases and J 2 bases, with 7 bases left between them. As DNA, the CDR3 is TGTGCCAGTAGTATGGAGTTTAACACTGAAGCTTTCTTT. Protein sequence: CASSMEFNTEAFF.

The chain couples TRBV19 to TRBJ1-2, with 7 bases lining up with TRBD1. The CDR3 is made up of 14 amino acids. V gave up 7 bases and J gave up 4 bases; unmatched junction bases: 9. Germline V CDR1 and CDR2: LNHDA, SQIVND (reference sequence). Here the CDR3 reads CASNWPGTVYGYTF. CDR3 bases: TGTGCCAGTAACTGGCCCGGGACAGTCTATGGCTACACCTTC.

The CDR3 reads CASSYSPGITEAFF. In nucleotides, the CDR3 is TGTGCCAGCAGTTACTCGCCCGGGATCACTGAAGCTTTCTTT. This sequence joins TRBV6-5 and TRBJ1-1; D uncertain. The CDR3 consists of 14 residues. Germline CDR1 is MNHEY and CDR2 is SVGAGI. V lost 0 bases and J 4 bases, leaving 9 bases between the germline ends.

The genes are TRBV4-2 and TRBJ2-1; 8 positions match TRBD2. The germline V gene has CDR1 LGHNA and CDR2 YNFKEQ. Trimming took 0 bases from V and 2 from J; bases not matched to a gene: 6. There are 17 residues in the CDR3. The CDR3 nucleotides read TGTGCCAGCAGCCAAGATTATAAAGCGGGGGCCTACAATGAGCAGTTCTTC. It encodes CASSQDYKAGAYNEQFF.